Listed below are T cell receptor beta chains from one sample, sequenced in a study of radiotherapy plus CTLA-4 blockade in lung cancer. Assay used: immunoSEQ multiplex PCR; TCRdb lists only in-frame clones, some missing. The sample lists tens of thousands of clones; about four fifths were seen once. The source was peripheral blood, collected from a patient treated with radiotherapy plus ipilimumab. These receptors were collected from a human donor with non-small cell lung cancer that progressed on radiotherapy plus ipilimumab. Each CDR3 is given with its conserved first and last residue. The D gene is left open where the match is weak. Clone size appears in some rows only: once, few, many, or a class for an expanded clone.

j_gene,abundance,d_gene,v_gene,CDR3aa,CDR3nt
TRBJ2-1,-,TRBD1,TRBV6-5,CASSYSAGGVRNEQFF,TGTGCCAGCAGTTACTCGGCAGGGGGCGTTAGAAATGAGCAGTTCTTC
TRBJ2-1,-,TRBD2,TRBV6-5,CASSWTSGGGYNEQFF,TGTGCCAGCAGTTGGACTAGCGGGGGGGGATACAATGAGCAGTTCTTC
TRBJ1-1,few,-,TRBV27,CASSLRSLGGEAFF,TGTGCCAGCAGTTTAAGGTCTCTGGGGGGAGAAGCTTTCTTT
TRBJ1-2,-,-,TRBV7-9,CASVRGAGDGYTF,TGTGCCAGCGTCCGGGGGGCCGGGGATGGCTACACCTTC
TRBJ1-2,-,TRBD1,TRBV29-1,CSAQGAGFGYTF,TGCAGCGCACAGGGGGCCGGGTTCGGCTACACCTTC
TRBJ1-2,-,-,TRBV6-5,CASGEMDSLGYTF,TGTGCCAGCGGTGAAATGGACAGCCTGGGCTACACCTTC
TRBJ1-6,few,-,TRBV6-1,CASGDSSYNSPLHF,TGTGCCAGCGGCGACAGCTCCTATAATTCACCCCTCCACTTT
TRBJ1-2,once,-,TRBV5-6,CASSLAWGGSYGYTF,TGTGCCAGCAGCTTGGCCTGGGGGGGCTCATATGGCTACACCTTC
TRBJ2-5,-,TRBD2,TRBV4-1,CASSQGTSGGAVETQYF,TGCGCCAGCAGCCAGGGGACTAGCGGGGGGGCGGTAGAGACCCAGTACTTC
TRBJ2-1,-,TRBD2,TRBV7-9,CASSLSSGGVGEQFF,TGTGCCAGCAGCCTGTCTAGCGGGGGGGTCGGGGAGCAGTTCTTC
TRBJ1-2,-,-,TRBV7-3,CASTLNRDSKMGGYTF,TGTGCCAGCACCCTCAACCGGGACTCAAAAATGGGGGGCTACACCTTC
TRBJ1-2,once,TRBD1,TRBV18,CASSPLSDRGRLYGYTF,TGTGCCAGCTCACCGCTCTCCGACAGGGGTAGATTATATGGCTACACCTTC
TRBJ1-4,-,TRBD1,TRBV10-1,CASSATGTGGEKLFF,TGCGCCAGCAGTGCGACCGGGACAGGGGGAGAAAAACTGTTTTTT
TRBJ2-2,-,-,TRBV4-2,CASSQDGVGGTGELFF,TGTGCCAGCAGCCAAGATGGGGTAGGAGGAACCGGGGAGCTGTTTTTT
TRBJ1-5,-,-,TRBV19,CASSIIGDSNQPQHF,TGTGCCAGTAGTATTATCGGAGATAGCAATCAGCCCCAGCATTTT
TRBJ2-5,-,-,TRBV10-2,CASSSIQETQYF,TGCGCCAGCAGTTCCATCCAGGAGACCCAGTACTTC
TRBJ2-3,-,-,TRBV5-1,CASSFGQPPSPDTQYF,TGCGCCAGCAGCTTTGGACAGCCGCCTTCCCCAGATACGCAGTATTTT
TRBJ1-2,few,-,TRBV5-1,CASSLAWGDGYTF,TGCGCCAGCAGCTTGGCATGGGGGGATGGCTACACCTTC
TRBJ2-1,-,TRBD2,TRBV25-1,CASSETSGGGSSYNEQFF,TGTGCCAGCAGTGAAACTAGCGGGGGGGGCTCCTCCTACAATGAGCAGTTCTTC
TRBJ1-6,-,-,TRBV18,CASSPEANSPLHF,TGTGCCAGCTCACCGGAGGCGAATTCACCCCTCCACTTT
TRBJ2-3,-,-,TRBV6-5,CASRESSTDTQYF,TGTGCCAGCAGGGAGAGTAGCACAGATACGCAGTATTTT
TRBJ2-3,-,-,TRBV14,CASRRGHGDTQYF,TGTGCCAGTCGGAGAGGGCACGGTGATACGCAGTATTTT
TRBJ2-7,-,-,TRBV5-1,CASSSTDTVYEQYF,TGCGCCAGCAGCTCTACCGACACAGTCTACGAGCAGTACTTC
TRBJ2-4,-,-,TRBV9,CASSVEEGELAKNIQYF,TGTGCCAGCAGCGTAGAGGAAGGGGAACTAGCCAAAAACATTCAGTACTTC
TRBJ2-1,-,TRBD2,TRBV7-2,CASSRGASGPSTMRQFF,TGTGCCAGCAGCCGAGGGGCTAGCGGACCTTCTACAATGAGGCAGTTCTTC
TRBJ2-3,-,TRBD1,TRBV12-5,CASKPSGDRGADTQYF,TGTGCTAGTAAACCCTCGGGGGACAGGGGTGCAGATACGCAGTATTTT
TRBJ1-4,-,-,TRBV25-1,CASSDRGTNEKLFF,TGTGCCAGCAGTGACAGGGGAACTAATGAAAAACTGTTTTTT
TRBJ2-7,few,-,TRBV7-3,CASSLVDRHPVPYEQYF,TGTGCCAGCAGCTTGGTAGACAGGCACCCCGTGCCCTACGAGCAGTACTTC
TRBJ2-7,-,-,TRBV9,CASSVGSSGPYEQYF,TGTGCCAGCAGCGTAGGGTCCAGCGGCCCCTACGAGCAGTACTTC
TRBJ2-7,-,TRBD1,TRBV5-1,CASSNPGQPAEQYF,TGCGCCAGCAGCAACCCGGGACAGCCCGCCGAGCAGTACTTC
TRBJ2-7,few,TRBD1,TRBV4-1,CASSQGQGASEQYF,TGCGCCAGCAGCCAAGGGCAGGGGGCTAGTGAGCAGTACTTC
TRBJ1-6,-,-,TRBV6-4,CASSCQGPSYNSPLHF,TGTGCCAGCAGCTGTCAGGGCCCTTCCTATAATTCACCCCTCCACTTT
TRBJ1-2,-,TRBD1,TRBV5-6,CASSSHKPGGYGYTF,TGTGCCAGCAGCTCACATAAACCAGGGGGCTATGGCTACACCTTC
TRBJ2-5,-,TRBD2,TRBV2,CASSLNPWTSGGRETQYF,TGTGCCAGCAGTCTAAACCCTTGGACTAGCGGGGGACGTGAGACCCAGTACTTC
TRBJ1-2,-,-,TRBV6-5,CASTRTQDYGYTF,TGTGCCAGCACTCGAACTCAGGATTATGGCTACACCTTC
TRBJ2-2,few,TRBD2,TRBV27,CASSFLRSGGTDTGELFF,TGTGCCAGCAGTTTCCTCCGGAGCGGGGGGACCGACACCGGGGAGCTGTTTTTT
TRBJ1-3,few,-,TRBV5-1,CASSRRLVAIYF,TGCGCCAGCAGCCGGCGACTTGTAGCCATATATTTT
TRBJ1-1,-,-,TRBV5-5,CASSRGAGENTEAFF,TGTGCCAGCAGCCGGGGGGCCGGGGAGAACACTGAAGCTTTCTTT
TRBJ1-1,-,-,TRBV5-5,CASTWTANTEAFF,TGTGCCAGCACCTGGACAGCTAACACTGAAGCTTTCTTT
TRBJ1-2,-,TRBD1,TRBV29-1,CSVETRGVWGQGDGYTF,TGCAGCGTTGAAACCCGGGGCGTGTGGGGACAGGGGGATGGCTACACCTTC
TRBJ1-5,once,TRBD1,TRBV19,CASTPDRGNNQPQHF,TGTGCCAGTACCCCTGACAGGGGGAACAATCAGCCCCAGCATTTT
TRBJ2-4,-,-,TRBV19,CASSIYFLAGAKNIQYF,TGTGCCAGTAGTATATACTTCCTAGCCGGGGCCAAAAACATTCAGTACTTC
TRBJ1-1,few,TRBD1,TRBV9,CASSAGQGTPEAFF,TGTGCCAGCAGCGCCGGACAGGGAACACCTGAAGCTTTCTTT
TRBJ2-1,few,TRBD2,TRBV19,CASTVGGGNEQFF,TGTGCCAGTACTGTCGGGGGGGGAAATGAGCAGTTCTTC
TRBJ2-1,-,TRBD1,TRBV11-1,CASSSGQGHNEQFF,TGTGCCAGCAGCTCCGGACAGGGTCACAATGAGCAGTTCTTC
TRBJ2-7,-,-,TRBV14,CASSLAGTPPNEQYF,TGTGCCAGCAGCCTGGCCGGGACTCCTCCCAACGAGCAGTACTTC
TRBJ1-1,-,TRBD1,TRBV15,CATSSRDRGGRTEAFF,TGTGCCACCAGCAGCCGGGACAGGGGGGGTCGCACTGAAGCTTTCTTT
TRBJ1-6,-,TRBD1,TRBV9,CASSFGGTGALSPLHF,TGTGCCAGCAGCTTCGGTGGGACAGGGGCCCTTTCACCCCTCCACTTT
TRBJ2-7,few,TRBD1,TRBV7-3,CASREPGQGIREQYF,TGTGCCAGCAGAGAACCGGGACAGGGGATACGCGAGCAGTACTTC
TRBJ2-1,-,TRBD2,TRBV4-3,CASSRGEVAGHNEQFF,TGCGCCAGCAGCCGGGGGGAGGTAGCGGGGCACAATGAGCAGTTCTTC